This T cell receptor beta chain was recorded in a study of T cell changes during pregnancy in multiple sclerosis. This clone was counted a single time. TCRdb keeps only in-frame clones here, not all; method: immunoSEQ multiplex PCR. Among about 27,000 clones, about 88% were seen once, and the ten largest hold roughly 15%. The CDR3 contains 18 residues. Trimming removed 3 bases from V and 0 bases from J, with 20 bases in between. From germline, CDR1 is SGHRS and CDR2 YFSETQ. This TCR came from a female donor with multiple sclerosis, enrolled in a pregnancy study. This rearrangement joins TRBV5-1 to TRBJ2-3; a possible D gene is TRBD1 (6 bases). This sample comprised CD8+ T cells from peripheral blood mononuclear cells, obtained in the second trimester of pregnancy. The CDR3 bases are TGCGCCAGCAGCTGGCAGGGGCTTCGCGGTACGAGCACAGATACGCAGTATTTT. It yields the protein CASSWQGLRGTSTDTQYF.